This T cell receptor beta chain was captured in a study of T cell responses to AZD1222 COVID-19 vaccine. Whole-study results and caveats: Spike as a whole was targeted by vaccine-associated CD4 TCRs, dominant at 160-218 and 743-854. Only a handful of people who got AZD1222 tested seropositive at baseline. Epitopes outside B.1.351 and B.1.1.7 mutated regions reportedly drew nearly half of spike TCRs.

On this clone: Its antigen is not identified.

V trimming: 8 bases; J trimming: 0 bases; junction bases outside the gene matches: 5. The CDR3 length is 14 residues. From germline, CDR1 is SNHLY and CDR2 FYNNEI. Sequencing used immunoSEQ multiplex PCR; TCRdb keeps in-frame clones, though not all of them. The sample contains around 130,000 clones, about 90% of which appear only once. The sequences come from peripheral blood, collected 28 days after the second dose of the MenACWY control vaccine. This TCR came from an adult who received the MenACWY meningococcal vaccine as a control. The chain recombines TRBV2 with TRBJ2-3; the match to TRBD2 covers 7 bases. The CDR3: CASRGLTSTDTQYF. As DNA, the CDR3 is TGTGCCAGCCGGGGACTAACGAGCACAGATACGCAGTATTTT. Using reference TRBV2 and TRBJ2-3 for the parts outside the CDR3, the full variable domain is EPEVTQTPSHQVTQMGQEVILRCVPISNHLYFYWYRQILGQKVEFLVSFYNNEISEKSEIFDDQFSVERPDGSNFTLKIRSTKLEDSAMYFCASRGLTSTDTQYFGPGTRLTVL.